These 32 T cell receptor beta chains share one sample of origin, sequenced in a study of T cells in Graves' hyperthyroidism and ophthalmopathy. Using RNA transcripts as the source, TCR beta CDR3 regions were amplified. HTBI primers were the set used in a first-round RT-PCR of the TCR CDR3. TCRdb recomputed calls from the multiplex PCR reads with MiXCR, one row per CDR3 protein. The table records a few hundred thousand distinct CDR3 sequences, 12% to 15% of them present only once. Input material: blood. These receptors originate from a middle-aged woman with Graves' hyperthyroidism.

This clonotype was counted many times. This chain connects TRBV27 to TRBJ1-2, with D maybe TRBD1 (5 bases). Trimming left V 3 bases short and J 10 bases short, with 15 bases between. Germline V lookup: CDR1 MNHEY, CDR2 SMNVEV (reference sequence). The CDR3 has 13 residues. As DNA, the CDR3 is TGTGCCAGCAGTTTCCAGGGATCGACTCTCTACACCTTC. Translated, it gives CASSFQGSTLYTF.

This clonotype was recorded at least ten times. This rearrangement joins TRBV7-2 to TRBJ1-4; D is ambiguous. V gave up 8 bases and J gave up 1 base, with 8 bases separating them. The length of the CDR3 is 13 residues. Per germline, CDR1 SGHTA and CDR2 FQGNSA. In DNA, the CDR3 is TGTGCCAGCGGAGGGAAAACTAATGAAAAACTGTTTTTT. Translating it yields CASGGKTNEKLFF.

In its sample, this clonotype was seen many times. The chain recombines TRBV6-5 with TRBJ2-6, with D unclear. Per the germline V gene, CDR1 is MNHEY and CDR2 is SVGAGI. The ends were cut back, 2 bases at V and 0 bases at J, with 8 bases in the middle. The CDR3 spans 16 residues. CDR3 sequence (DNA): TGTGCCAGCAGTTACGAGGCGCCCTCTGGGGCCAACGTCCTGACTTTC. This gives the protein CASSYEAPSGANVLTF.

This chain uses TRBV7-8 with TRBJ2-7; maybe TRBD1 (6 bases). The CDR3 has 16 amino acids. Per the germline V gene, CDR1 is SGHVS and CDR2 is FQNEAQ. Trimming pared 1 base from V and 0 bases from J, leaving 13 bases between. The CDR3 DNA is TGTGCCAGCAGCTTAGTTTACGGACAGAGCTCCTACGAGCAGTACTTC. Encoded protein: CASSLVYGQSSYEQYF.

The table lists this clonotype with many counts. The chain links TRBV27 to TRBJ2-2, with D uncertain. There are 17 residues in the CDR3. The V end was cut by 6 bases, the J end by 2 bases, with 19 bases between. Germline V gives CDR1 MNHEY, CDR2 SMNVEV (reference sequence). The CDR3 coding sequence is TGTGCCAGCAGCTCCCGGGTCAGTCCCCTAAACACCGGGGAGCTGTTTTTT. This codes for CASSSRVSPLNTGELFF.

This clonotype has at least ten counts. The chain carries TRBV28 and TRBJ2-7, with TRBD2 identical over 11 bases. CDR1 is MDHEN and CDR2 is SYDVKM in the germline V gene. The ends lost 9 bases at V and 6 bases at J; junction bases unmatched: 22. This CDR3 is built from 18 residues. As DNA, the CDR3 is TGTGCCAGTGAGATGGGAGCGCAGTCTAGCGGGAGGAGAGTCGAGCAGTACTTC. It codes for CASEMGAQSSGRRVEQYF.

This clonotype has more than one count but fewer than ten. In nucleotides, the CDR3 is TGTGCCAGTACCGACGGGAATTCACCCCTCCACTTT. Protein sequence: CASTDGNSPLHF. The chain links TRBV28 to TRBJ1-6; D is ambiguous. CDR1 MDHEN and CDR2 SYDVKM come from the germline V gene. The CDR3 totals 12 residues. Trimming stripped 9 bases from V and 7 bases from J, with 10 bases between.

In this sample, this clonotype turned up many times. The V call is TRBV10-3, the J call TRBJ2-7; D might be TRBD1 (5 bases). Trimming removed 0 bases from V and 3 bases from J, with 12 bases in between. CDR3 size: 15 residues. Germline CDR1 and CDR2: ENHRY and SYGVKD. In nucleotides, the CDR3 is TGTGCCATCAGTGAGTCTCTAGGGGCGATCTACGAGCAGTACTTC. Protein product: CAISESLGAIYEQYF.

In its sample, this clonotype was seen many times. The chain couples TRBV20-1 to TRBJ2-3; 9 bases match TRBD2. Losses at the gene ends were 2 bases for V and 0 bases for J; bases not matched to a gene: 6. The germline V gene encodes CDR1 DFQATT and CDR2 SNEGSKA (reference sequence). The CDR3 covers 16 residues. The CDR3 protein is CSARRSSGTSTDTQYF. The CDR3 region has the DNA TGCAGTGCTAGAAGGTCTAGCGGGACTAGCACAGATACGCAGTATTTT.

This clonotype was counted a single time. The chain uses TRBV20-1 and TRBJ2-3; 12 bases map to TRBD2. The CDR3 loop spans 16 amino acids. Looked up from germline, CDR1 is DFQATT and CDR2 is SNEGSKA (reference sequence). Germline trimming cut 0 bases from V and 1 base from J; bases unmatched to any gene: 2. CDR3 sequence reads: CSARDRTSGGTDTQYF. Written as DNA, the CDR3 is TGCAGTGCTAGAGATCGGACTAGCGGGGGCACAGATACGCAGTATTTT.

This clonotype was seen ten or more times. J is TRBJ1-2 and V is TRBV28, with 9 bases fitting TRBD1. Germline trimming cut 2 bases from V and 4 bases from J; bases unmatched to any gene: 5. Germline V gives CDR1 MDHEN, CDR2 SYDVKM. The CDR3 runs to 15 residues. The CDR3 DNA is TGTGCCAGCAGTTTAAAAGGGACAGGGATCTATGGCTACACCTTC. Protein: CASSLKGTGIYGYTF.

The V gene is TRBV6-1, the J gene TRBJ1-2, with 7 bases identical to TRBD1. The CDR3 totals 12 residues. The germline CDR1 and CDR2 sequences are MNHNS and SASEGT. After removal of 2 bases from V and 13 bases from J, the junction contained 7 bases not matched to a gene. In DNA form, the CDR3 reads TGTGCCAGCAGTGAAACGTTGACAGGGCCCACCTTC. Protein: CASSETLTGPTF.

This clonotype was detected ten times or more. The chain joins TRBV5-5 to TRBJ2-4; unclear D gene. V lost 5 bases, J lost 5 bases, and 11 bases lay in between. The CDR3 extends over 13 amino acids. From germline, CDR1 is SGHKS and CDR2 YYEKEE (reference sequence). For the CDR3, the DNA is TGTGCCAGCAGATCTTCGAGTGAAAACATTCAGTACTTC. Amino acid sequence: CASRSSSENIQYF.

The CDR3 sequence: CASSLLPPGSTNEKLFF. In nucleotides, the CDR3 is TGTGCCAGCAGCTTATTGCCTCCGGGGTCAACTAATGAAAAACTGTTTTTT. V usage is TRBV11-2 and J usage is TRBJ1-4; D gene ambiguous. Germline CDR1 is SGHAT and CDR2 is FQNNGV. Deletions cut 2 bases from V and 0 bases from J, with 13 bases between. The CDR3 length is 17 residues.

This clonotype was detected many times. This chain's CDR3 is CASSPRLAGGKGGQFF. As DNA, the CDR3 is TGCGCCAGCAGCCCCCGACTAGCGGGAGGGAAAGGAGGGCAGTTCTTC. The chain uses TRBV5-1 and TRBJ2-1, with TRBD2 matching 14 bases. V dropped 4 bases and J dropped 12; count of bases not matched to a gene: 12. Germline V gene lookup returns CDR1 SGHRS and CDR2 YFSETQ. There are 16 residues in the CDR3.

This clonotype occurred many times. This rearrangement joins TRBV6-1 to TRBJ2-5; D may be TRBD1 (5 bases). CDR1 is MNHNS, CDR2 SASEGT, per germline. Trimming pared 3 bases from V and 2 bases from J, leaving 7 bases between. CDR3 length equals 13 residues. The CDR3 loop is CASSDQGQETQYF. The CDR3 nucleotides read TGTGCCAGCAGTGACCAGGGACAAGAGACCCAGTACTTC.

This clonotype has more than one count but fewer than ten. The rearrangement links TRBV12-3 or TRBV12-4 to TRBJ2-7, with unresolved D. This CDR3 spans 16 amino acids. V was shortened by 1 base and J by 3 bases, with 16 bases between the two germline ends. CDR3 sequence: CASSLGQAKGSYEQYF. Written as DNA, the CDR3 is TGTGCCAGCAGTTTAGGGCAGGCTAAGGGAAGCTACGAGCAGTACTTC.

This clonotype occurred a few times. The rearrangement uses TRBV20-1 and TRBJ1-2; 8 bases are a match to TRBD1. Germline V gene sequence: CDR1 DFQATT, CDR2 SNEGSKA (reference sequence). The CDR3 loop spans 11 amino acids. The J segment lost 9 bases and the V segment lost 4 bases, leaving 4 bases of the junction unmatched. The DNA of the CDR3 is TGCAGTGCTACGGGACAGGAGAGCTACACCTTC. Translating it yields CSATGQESYTF.

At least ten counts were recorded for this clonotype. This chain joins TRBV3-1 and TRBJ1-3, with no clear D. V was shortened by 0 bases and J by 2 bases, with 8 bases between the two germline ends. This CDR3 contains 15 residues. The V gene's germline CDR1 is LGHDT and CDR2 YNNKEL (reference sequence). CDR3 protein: CASSQESRPGNTIYF. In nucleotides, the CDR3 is TGTGCCAGCAGCCAAGAATCCAGACCTGGAAACACCATATATTTT.

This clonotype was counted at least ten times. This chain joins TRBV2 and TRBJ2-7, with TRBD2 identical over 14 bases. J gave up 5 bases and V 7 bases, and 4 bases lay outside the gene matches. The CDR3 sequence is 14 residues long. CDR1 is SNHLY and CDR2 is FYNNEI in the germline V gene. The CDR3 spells CASKGTSGSDEQYF. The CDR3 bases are TGTGCCAGCAAGGGGACTAGCGGGAGCGACGAGCAGTACTTC.

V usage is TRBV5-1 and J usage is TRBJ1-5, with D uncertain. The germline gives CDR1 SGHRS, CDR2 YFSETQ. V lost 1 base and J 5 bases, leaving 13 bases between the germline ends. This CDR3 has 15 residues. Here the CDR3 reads CASSLLSGGDQPQHF. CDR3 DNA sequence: TGCGCCAGCAGCTTGTTGTCCGGTGGGGATCAGCCCCAGCATTTT.

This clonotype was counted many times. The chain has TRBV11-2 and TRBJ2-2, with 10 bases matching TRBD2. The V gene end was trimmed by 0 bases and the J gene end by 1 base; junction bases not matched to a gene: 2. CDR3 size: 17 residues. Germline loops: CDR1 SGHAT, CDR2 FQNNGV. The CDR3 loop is CASSLDLAGVNTGELFF. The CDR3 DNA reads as TGTGCCAGCAGCTTAGATCTAGCGGGAGTGAACACCGGGGAGCTGTTTTTT.

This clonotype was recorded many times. The chain's CDR3 is CAGDAVSDTQYF. DNA of the CDR3: TGTGCCGGCGACGCCGTATCGGATACGCAGTATTTT. The V and J genes are TRBV7-9 and TRBJ2-3; unclear D gene. Per germline, CDR1 SEHNR and CDR2 FQNEAQ (reference sequence). V was cut by 11 bases and J by 6 bases, with 15 bases left in between. The CDR3 is made up of 12 amino acids.

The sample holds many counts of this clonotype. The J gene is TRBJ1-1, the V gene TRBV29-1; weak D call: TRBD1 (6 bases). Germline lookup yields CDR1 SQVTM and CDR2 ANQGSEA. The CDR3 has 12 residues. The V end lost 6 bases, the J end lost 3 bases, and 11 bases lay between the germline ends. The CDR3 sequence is CSVSQGYTEAFF. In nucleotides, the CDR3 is TGCAGCGTATCACAGGGCTACACTGAAGCTTTCTTT.

The CDR3 protein is CSVGTGTGNTIYF. Written as DNA, the CDR3 is TGCAGCGTTGGGACAGGGACTGGAAACACCATATATTTT. The chain joins TRBV29-1 to TRBJ1-3; 8 nucleotides line up with TRBD1. Germline V CDR1 and CDR2: SQVTM, ANQGSEA. The CDR3 consists of 13 residues. With 4 bases clipped from V and 2 bases from J, the junction kept 1 base outside the gene matches.

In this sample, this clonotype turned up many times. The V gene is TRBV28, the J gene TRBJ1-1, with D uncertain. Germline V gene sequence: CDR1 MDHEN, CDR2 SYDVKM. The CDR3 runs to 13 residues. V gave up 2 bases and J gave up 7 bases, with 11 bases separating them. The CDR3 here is CASSLKSSSEAFF. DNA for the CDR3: TGTGCCAGCAGTTTAAAGTCGTCCAGTGAAGCTTTCTTT.

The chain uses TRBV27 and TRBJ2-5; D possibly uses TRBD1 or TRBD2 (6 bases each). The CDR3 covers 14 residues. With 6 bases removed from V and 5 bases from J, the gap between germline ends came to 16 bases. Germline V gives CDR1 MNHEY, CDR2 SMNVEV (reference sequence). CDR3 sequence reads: CASSPTGGAETQYF. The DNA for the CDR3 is TGTGCCAGCAGCCCCACCGGGGGCGCGGAGACCCAGTACTTC.

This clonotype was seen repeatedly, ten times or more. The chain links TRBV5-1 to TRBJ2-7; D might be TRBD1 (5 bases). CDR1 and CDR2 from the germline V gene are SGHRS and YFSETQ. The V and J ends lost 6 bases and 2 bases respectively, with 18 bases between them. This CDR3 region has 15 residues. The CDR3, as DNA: TGCGCCAGCACCCCCCAGGGCCAAGGCCCCTACGAGCAGTACTTC. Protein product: CASTPQGQGPYEQYF.

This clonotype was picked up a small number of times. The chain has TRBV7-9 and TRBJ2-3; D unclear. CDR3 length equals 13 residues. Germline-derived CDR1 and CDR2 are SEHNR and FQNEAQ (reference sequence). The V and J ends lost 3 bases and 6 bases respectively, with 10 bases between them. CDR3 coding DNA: TGTGCCAGCAGCTTTCTCCAAGGGGATACGCAGTATTTT. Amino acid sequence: CASSFLQGDTQYF.

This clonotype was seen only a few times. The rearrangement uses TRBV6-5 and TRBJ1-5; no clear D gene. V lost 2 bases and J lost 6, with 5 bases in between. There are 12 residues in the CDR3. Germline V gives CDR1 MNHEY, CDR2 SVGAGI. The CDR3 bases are TGTGCCAGCAGTTACGACACTCAGCCCCAGCATTTT. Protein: CASSYDTQPQHF.

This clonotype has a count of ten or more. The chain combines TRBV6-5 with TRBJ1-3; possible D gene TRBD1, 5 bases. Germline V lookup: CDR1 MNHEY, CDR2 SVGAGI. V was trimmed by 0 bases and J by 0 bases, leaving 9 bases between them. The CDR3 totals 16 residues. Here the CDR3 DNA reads TGTGCCAGCAGTTACTCCCGGGGGGGCTCTGGAAACACCATATATTTT. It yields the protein CASSYSRGGSGNTIYF.

The chain's CDR3 is CASTQAGTPLHF. As DNA, the CDR3 is TGTGCCAGCACTCAGGCCGGGACACCCCTCCACTTT. The chain is built from TRBV25-1 and TRBJ1-6, with unresolved D. The CDR3 runs to 12 residues. V lost 7 bases to trimming and J lost 11 bases, with 12 bases between them. Germline V gene lookup returns CDR1 MGHDK and CDR2 SYGVNS.